Below, 21 T cell receptor beta chains from the same sample are listed, as sequenced in a study of esophageal squamous cell carcinoma under preoperative chemotherapy. Each CDR3 protein is one row after TCRdb ran MiXCR on the PCR reads. The sample holds around 29,000 distinct CDR3 sequences, roughly 48% seen once. Time point indicated: before preoperative PTX-NDP chemotherapy. The sample was acquired from a patient given preoperative chemotherapy. The receptor source for this set is a human donor with esophageal squamous cell carcinoma. The donor label of this sample is uncertain.

By share, this clonotype counts as medium-sized. This chain links TRBV12-3 or TRBV12-4 with TRBJ2-3, with 11 bases aligning to TRBD2. This CDR3 spans 14 amino acids. V trimming: 7 bases; J trimming: 7 bases; junction bases outside the gene matches: 7. CDR3 region: CASNELAGVNTQYF. As DNA, the CDR3 is TGTGCCAGCAATGAACTAGCGGGAGTTAATACGCAGTATTTT.

A few counts support this clonotype. The J gene is TRBJ2-2, the V gene TRBV4-1; a possible D gene is TRBD2 (6 bases). CDR1 MGHRA and CDR2 YSYEKL come from the germline V gene. The germline V and J ends were trimmed by 3 bases and 6 bases, with 11 bases remaining between them. The CDR3 covers 14 residues. The CDR3 sequence: CASSQGGKAGELFF. For the CDR3, the DNA is TGCGCCAGCAGCCAGGGGGGTAAGGCCGGGGAGCTGTTTTTT.

Comment on this clonotype: The final CDR3 position lacks the conserved phenylalanine or tryptophan, pointing to a likely read error. No DNA is shown, since the ends of the CDR3 on it are uncertain; the CDR3 is the one TCRdb lists. V is TRBV6-1 and J is TRBJ2-1; TRBD2 is the table's D call, not checked against the DNA. CDR1 MNHNS and CDR2 SASEGT come from the germline V gene. The length of the CDR3 is 9 amino acids, counting both ends. The CDR3 protein is CASSLGLAG.

As for this clonotype: An end of the junction differs from the germline gene, which may be a read error. The chain employs TRBV7-2 and TRBJ2-3; perhaps D is TRBD1 or TRBD2 (6 bases each). This CDR3 is 15 amino acids long. Germline CDR1 reads SGHTA; CDR2 reads FQGNSA. CDR3 sequence: CAGGPGGGDEETQYF. As DNA, the CDR3 is TGTGCCGGGGGGCCCGGGGGCGGGGACGAAGAGACGCAGTATTTC.

This clonotype came up a few times. The chain carries TRBV7-3 and TRBJ2-5; 7 bases match TRBD2. Germline CDR1 is SGHTA and CDR2 is FQGTGA. The V segment lost 6 bases and the J segment 3 bases; nucleotides outside the gene matches: 10. This CDR3 contains 15 residues. CDR3: CASSPGGGREETQYF. The DNA for the CDR3 is TGTGCCAGCAGTCCGGGGGGTGGGCGGGAAGAGACCCAGTACTTC.

In its sample, this clonotype was seen many times. This chain uses TRBV5-6 with TRBJ2-1, with 10 positions matching TRBD2. V trimming: 5 bases; J trimming: 3 bases; junction bases outside the gene matches: 5. In germline, CDR1 is SGHDT, CDR2 YYEEEE. The CDR3 is 15 amino acids. Written as DNA, the CDR3 is TGTGCCAGCAGTTTAGGACTAGCGGACTACAATGAGCAGTTCTTC. This translates into CASSLGLADYNEQFF.

V and J are TRBV7-2 and TRBJ2-2, with no clear D. Per germline, CDR1 SGHTA and CDR2 FQGNSA. The CDR3 totals 14 residues. The V end was cut by 5 bases, the J end by 4 bases, with 11 bases between. CDR3 loop: CASSPQVRTGELFF. The CDR3 nucleotides read TGTGCCAGCAGCCCCCAGGTCCGCACCGGGGAGCTGTTTTTT.

The chain uses TRBV5-6 and TRBJ2-7; TRBD1 agrees at 7 bases. Germline loops: CDR1 SGHDT, CDR2 YYEEEE. V gave up 5 bases and J gave up 0 bases; unmatched junction bases: 8. The CDR3 loop spans 15 amino acids. Written as DNA, the CDR3 is TGTGCCAGCAGATCCGAGTACAGGGGCTCCTACGAGCAGTACTTC. Translating gives CASRSEYRGSYEQYF.

The V and J genes are TRBV15 and TRBJ2-3, with D hard to call. Germline CDR1 is LNHNV and CDR2 is YYDKDF (reference sequence). V dropped 3 bases and J dropped 10 bases, with 20 bases sitting between them. This CDR3 has 15 amino acids. DNA for the CDR3: TGTGCCACCAGCAGTGCACGCTTGACCCGCTCGGCGCAGTATTTT. Protein product: CATSSARLTRSAQYF.

The gene calls are TRBV6-1 and TRBJ2-3; maybe TRBD2 (5 bases). The CDR3 sequence is 15 residues long. Trimming removed 9 bases at V and 4 bases at J, with 20 bases between. Germline-derived CDR1 and CDR2 are MNHNS and SASEGT. The CDR3 region is CARLERGMGPDTQYF. CDR3 sequence (DNA): TGTGCCAGGCTCGAACGGGGTATGGGCCCAGATACGCAGTATTTT.

In regard to this clonotype: An end of the junction differs from the germline gene, which may be a read error. The V call is TRBV19, the J call TRBJ2-2, with TRBD2 matching over 11 bases. The CDR3 is 16 residues long. Germline assignment: CDR1 LNHDA and CDR2 SQIVND (reference sequence). For the CDR3, the DNA is TGTGCCAGTAGTGTACTAGCGGGAGCGAAGACCGGGGAGCTGTTTTTT. It specifies CASSVLAGAKTGELFF. Based on the CDR3 plus reference TRBV19 and TRBJ2-2, the full variable domain is DGGITQSPKYLFRKEGQNVTLSCEQNLNHDAMYWYRQDPGQGLRLIYYSQIVNDFQKGDIAEGYSVSREKKESFPLTVTSAQKNPTAFYLCASSVLAGAKTGELFFGEGSRLTVL.

This chain uses TRBV11-2 with TRBJ2-4; D may be TRBD1 (5 bases). The CDR3 extends over 16 amino acids. CDR1 and CDR2 (germline): SGHAT, FQNNGV. V was clipped by 6 bases and J by 13 bases, with 28 bases between them. The CDR3 reads CASSSTISTEWNTQYF. The CDR3 region has the DNA TGTGCCAGCAGTTCAACCATTTCGACAGAATGGAACACCCAGTACTTC.

This clonotype was seen a handful of times. This rearrangement joins TRBV19 to TRBJ2-1; TRBD2 matches at 16 bases. The length of the CDR3 is 19 residues. V shed 9 bases, J shed 0 bases, and the junction held 11 bases outside the gene matches. CDR1 LNHDA and CDR2 SQIVND come from the germline V gene (reference sequence). The DNA of the CDR3 is TGTGCCAGCCTTTCCTCGGGACTAGCGGGAGGGAGCTCCTACAATGAGCAGTTCTTC. Encoded protein: CASLSSGLAGGSSYNEQFF.

J is TRBJ2-7 and V is TRBV6-1, with 8 bases aligning to TRBD1. Per the germline V gene, CDR1 is MNHNS and CDR2 is SASEGT. The V gene end was trimmed by 10 bases and the J gene end by 3 bases; junction bases not matched to a gene: 8. CDR3 length equals 13 residues. The CDR3 reads CANLTGEDYEQYF. CDR3 in DNA: TGTGCCAACCTGACAGGGGAAGACTACGAGCAGTACTTC.

Judged by abundance, this clonotype is medium-sized. The rearrangement links TRBV11-3 to TRBJ2-7; 9 bases agree with TRBD1. With 0 bases clipped from V and 2 bases from J, the junction kept 2 bases outside the gene matches. CDR1 and CDR2 (germline): SGHNT, YENEEA. CDR3 length: 15 amino acids. The CDR3 nucleotides are TGTGCCAGCAGCTTAGAGACAGGGGGACCCTACGAGCAGTACTTC. Its translation: CASSLETGGPYEQYF.

This clonotype was seen many times. This sequence joins TRBV6-2 or TRBV6-3 and TRBJ2-5, with D possibly matching TRBD1 (6 bases). V was pared by 6 bases and J by 5 bases, with 7 bases between. CDR3 length: 11 residues. The germline V gene encodes CDR1 MNHEY and CDR2 SVGEGT. CDR3 in amino acids: CASRRGETQYF. The CDR3 DNA reads TGTGCCAGCAGGAGGGGGGAGACCCAGTACTTC.

On this clonotype itself: This is likely a read error, given that the CDR3 carries no conserved phenylalanine or tryptophan at its end. It is unclear where the CDR3 begins or ends on the DNA, so no DNA is shown, and the CDR3 is as TCRdb lists it. The chain uses TRBV7-6 and TRBJ2-5. Germline V gives CDR1 SGHVS, CDR2 FNYEAQ. The CDR3 comprises 14 residues, both ends counted. CDR3 loop: CASSLDGHQKTRYS.

CDR3: CASSPSGPGRFQETQYF. The DNA for the CDR3 is TGTGCCAGCAGCCCATCGGGCCCGGGACGCTTCCAAGAGACCCAGTACTTC. The chain joins TRBV7-9 to TRBJ2-5, with D possibly being TRBD1 or TRBD2 (5 bases each). The V and J ends lost 5 bases and 1 base respectively, with 20 bases between them. CDR1 is SEHNR, CDR2 FQNEAQ, per germline (reference sequence). The CDR3 runs 17 residues.

Notes on this clonotype: A read error is likely, as this CDR3 ends without the conserved phenylalanine or tryptophan. The J gene is TRBJ2-5, the V gene TRBV7-6; D gene unclear. With the DNA end fitting TRBJ2-1 better, the J assignment may be wrong. The CDR3 spans 14 residues. Germline values: CDR1 SGHVS, CDR2 FNYEAQ. Written as DNA, the CDR3 is TGTGCCAGCAGCTTAGACGGGCAGCAAACGTCCCAGTTCTTG. It yields the protein CASSLDGQQTSQFL.

Turning to this clonotype: Compared with germline, one end of the junction differs, possibly owing to a read error. The chain has TRBV7-7 and TRBJ2-2; D is possibly TRBD1 or TRBD2 (5 bases each). This CDR3 is built from 12 residues. Germline V CDR1 and CDR2: SSHAT, FNYEAQ (reference sequence). The CDR3 reads CASSLSTGTQFF. CDR3 nucleotides: TGTGCTAGCAGCTTAAGCACCGGGACGCAGTTTTTT.

This clonotype turned up a few times. The rearrangement uses TRBV6-5 and TRBJ2-5; D is possibly TRBD1 (6 bases). The CDR3 covers 14 residues. V lost 0 bases to trimming and J lost 2 bases, with 7 bases between them. Germline V gives CDR1 MNHEY, CDR2 SVGAGI. The CDR3 nucleotides read TGTGCCAGCAGTTACTCGGACAGACAAGAGACCCAGTACTTC. This codes for CASSYSDRQETQYF.